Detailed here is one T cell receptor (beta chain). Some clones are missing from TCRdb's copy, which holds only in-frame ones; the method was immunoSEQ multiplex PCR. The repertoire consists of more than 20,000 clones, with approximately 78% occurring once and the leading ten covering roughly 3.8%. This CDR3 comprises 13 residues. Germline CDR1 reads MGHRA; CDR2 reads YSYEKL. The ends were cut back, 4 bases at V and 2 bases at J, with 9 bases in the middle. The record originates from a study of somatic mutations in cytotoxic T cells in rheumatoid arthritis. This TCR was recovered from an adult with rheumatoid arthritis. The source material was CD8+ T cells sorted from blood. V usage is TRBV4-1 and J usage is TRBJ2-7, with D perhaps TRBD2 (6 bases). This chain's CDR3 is CASSPWGAYEQYF. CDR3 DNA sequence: TGCGCCAGCAGCCCGTGGGGGGCCTACGAGCAGTACTTC.